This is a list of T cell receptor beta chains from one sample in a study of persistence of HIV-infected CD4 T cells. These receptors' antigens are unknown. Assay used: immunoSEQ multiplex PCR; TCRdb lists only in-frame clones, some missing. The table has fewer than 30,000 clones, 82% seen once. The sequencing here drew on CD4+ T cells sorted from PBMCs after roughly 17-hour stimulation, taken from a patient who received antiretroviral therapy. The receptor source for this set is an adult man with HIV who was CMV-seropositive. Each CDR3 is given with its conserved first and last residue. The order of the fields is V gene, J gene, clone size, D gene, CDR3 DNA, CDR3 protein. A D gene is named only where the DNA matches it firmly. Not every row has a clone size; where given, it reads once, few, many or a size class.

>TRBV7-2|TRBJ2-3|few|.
TGTGCCAGCAGCAAAGGTCTGGACCAAGATACGCAGTATTTT
CASSKGLDQDTQYF
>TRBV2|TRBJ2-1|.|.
TGTGCCAGCAGTGCTGGACTTGTTGAGCAGTTCTTC
CASSAGLVEQFF
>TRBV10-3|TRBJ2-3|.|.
TGTGCCATCAGTGGGGGCACAGATACGCAGTATTTT
CAISGGTDTQYF
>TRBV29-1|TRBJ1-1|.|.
TGCAGCGTTGTCACAGCTAACACTGAAGCTTTCTTT
CSVVTANTEAFF
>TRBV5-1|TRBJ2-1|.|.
TGCGCCAGCAGCCCCGGGACCCAGGCCTACAATGAGCAGTTCTTC
CASSPGTQAYNEQFF
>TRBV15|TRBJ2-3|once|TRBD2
TGTGCCACCAGCCCTACCGGGGGGATGACAGATACGCAGTATTTT
CATSPTGGMTDTQYF
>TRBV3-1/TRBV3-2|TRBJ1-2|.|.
TGTGCCAGCAGCCACCTCCGCATGGGCTACACCTTC
CASSHLRMGYTF
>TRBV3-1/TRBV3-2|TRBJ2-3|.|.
TGTGCCAGCAGCCCCAGGAGATCGGGGGAGCCAACCTCAGATACGCAGTATTTT
CASSPRRSGEPTSDTQYF
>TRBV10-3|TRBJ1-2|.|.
TGTGCCATCAGTGACGGAGGCAGGGGTAACTATGGCTACACCTTC
CAISDGGRGNYGYTF
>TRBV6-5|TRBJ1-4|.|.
TGTGCCAGCAGTTCAACCTGGGAAGAAAAACTGTTTTTT
CASSSTWEEKLFF
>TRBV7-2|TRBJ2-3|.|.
TGTGCCAGCAGCTTAGCCTACACAGATACGCAGTATTTT
CASSLAYTDTQYF
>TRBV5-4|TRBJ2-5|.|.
TGTGCCAGCAGCTTGGAAGGGGACCAAGAGACCCAGTACTTC
CASSLEGDQETQYF
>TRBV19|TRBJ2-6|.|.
TGTGCCAGTAGTATAGAAGGGGTATACTACTCTGGGGCCAACGTCCTGACTTTC
CASSIEGVYYSGANVLTF
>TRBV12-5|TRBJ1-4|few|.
TGTGCTAGTGCCCCGACCCCGGGGTCGCCTAATGAAAAACTGTTTTTT
CASAPTPGSPNEKLFF
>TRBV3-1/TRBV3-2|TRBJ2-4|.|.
TGTGCCAGCAGCCCGTCGCTAGCGCGGAACATTCAGTACTTC
CASSPSLARNIQYF
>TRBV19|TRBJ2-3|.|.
TGTGCCAGTAGTATCGCGATCGGGGTGGCAGATACGCAGTATTTT
CASSIAIGVADTQYF
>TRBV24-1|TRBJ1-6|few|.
TGTGCCACCGGGCAGGGAAGAAATTCACCCCTCCACTTT
CATGQGRNSPLHF
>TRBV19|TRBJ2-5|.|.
TGTGCCAGTAGCGCGACCAAGGGTGGGCAAGAGACCCAGTACTTC
CASSATKGGQETQYF
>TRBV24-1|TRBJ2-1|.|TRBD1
TGTGCCACCAGTGACTTGACAGGGGGAATACTCAATGAGCAGTTCTTC
CATSDLTGGILNEQFF
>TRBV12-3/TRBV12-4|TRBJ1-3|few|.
TGTGCCAGCAGCGGAAGCTCTGGAAACACCATATATTTT
CASSGSSGNTIYF
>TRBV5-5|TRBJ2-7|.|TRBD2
TGTGCCAGCAGCTTGGCCGTTAGCGGGGGGCTGTGGCCCTACGAGCAGTACTTC
CASSLAVSGGLWPYEQYF
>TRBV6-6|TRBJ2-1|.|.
TGTGCCAGCAGTCCACAGTCAGAACAGGCTTTAGGTTACAATGAGCAGTTCTTC
CASSPQSEQALGYNEQFF
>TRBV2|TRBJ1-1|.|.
TGTGCCAGCAAGCGGGGATTGAACACTGAAGCTTTCTTT
CASKRGLNTEAFF
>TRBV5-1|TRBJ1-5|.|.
TGCGCCAGCAGCCCTGAGAGGGCCCGAGGGGACAGCAATCAGCCCCAGCATTTT
CASSPERARGDSNQPQHF
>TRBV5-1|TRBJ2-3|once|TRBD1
TGCGCCAGCGGGGACAGGGGGATGGGAACAGATACGCAGTATTTT
CASGDRGMGTDTQYF
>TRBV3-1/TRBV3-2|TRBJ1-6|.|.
TGTGCCAGCAGCCAAGAAGCGGGGGGGCCCAATTCACCCCTCCACTTT
CASSQEAGGPNSPLHF
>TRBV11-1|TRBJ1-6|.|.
TGTGCCAGCAGCTTTCCGGGTGTCTCACCCCTCCACTTT
CASSFPGVSPLHF
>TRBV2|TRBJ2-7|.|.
TGTGCCAGCAGTGGCTTTTACGAGCAGTACTTC
CASSGFYEQYF
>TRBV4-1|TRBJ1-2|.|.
TGCGCCAGCAGCCAAGCTAGGGGACGCCCGGAGGGCTACACCTTC
CASSQARGRPEGYTF
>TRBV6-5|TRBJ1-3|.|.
TGTGCCAGCAGTTCAGGACGAAACTCTGGAAACACCATATATTTT
CASSSGRNSGNTIYF
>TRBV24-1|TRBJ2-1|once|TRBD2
TGTGCCACCAGTAGCGGGGGGGCCCGGGGTGAGCAGTTCTTC
CATSSGGARGEQFF
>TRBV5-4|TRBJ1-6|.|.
TGTGCCAGCAGCTTGCAGGGGATAGCCCATTCACCCCTCCACTTT
CASSLQGIAHSPLHF
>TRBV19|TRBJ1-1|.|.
TGTGCCAGTCGACCAATCATCACAGGGAGAACTGAAGCTTTCTTT
CASRPIITGRTEAFF
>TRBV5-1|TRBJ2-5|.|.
TGCGCCAGCAGCTTGGAAGGACAAGAAGAGACCCAGTACTTC
CASSLEGQEETQYF
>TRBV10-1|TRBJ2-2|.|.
TGCGCCAGAGGTACCTCTCAGCGGAGCCCGACCGGGGAGCTGTTTTTT
CARGTSQRSPTGELFF
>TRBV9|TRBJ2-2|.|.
TGTGCCAGCAGCCCCCCAGGACGGGCTGGGACCGGGGAGCTGTTTTTT
CASSPPGRAGTGELFF
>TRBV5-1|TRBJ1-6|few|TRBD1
TGCGCCAGCAGCCGATCCGGGACAGATAATTCACCCCTCCACTTT
CASSRSGTDNSPLHF
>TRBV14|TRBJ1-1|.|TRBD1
TGTGCCAGCAGCCATGGCCAGGGGGCGCGCACTGAAGCTTTCTTT
CASSHGQGARTEAFF
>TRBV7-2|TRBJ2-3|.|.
TGTGCCAGCACCTTTACCCCCGGGACCACAGATACGCAGTATTTT
CASTFTPGTTDTQYF
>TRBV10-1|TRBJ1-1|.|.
TGCGCCAGCCGCAGGGATACGAACACTGAAGCTTTCTTT
CASRRDTNTEAFF
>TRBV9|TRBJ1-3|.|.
TGTGCCAGCAGCGAGACCCGTCACAGAGATATTGGAAACACCATATATTTT
CASSETRHRDIGNTIYF
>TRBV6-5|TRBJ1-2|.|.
TGTGCCAGCAGAACGGACAGAAACTATGGCTACACCTTC
CASRTDRNYGYTF
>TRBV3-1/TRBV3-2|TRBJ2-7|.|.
TGTGCCAGCAGCCAAGGGACCCCTGGGGGAGGCGAGCAGTACTTC
CASSQGTPGGGEQYF
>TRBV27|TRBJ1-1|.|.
TGTGCCAGCAGTTTCTCGAATTTGGTGGGGAACACTGAAGCTTTCTTT
CASSFSNLVGNTEAFF
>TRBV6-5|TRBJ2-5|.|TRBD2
TGTGCCAGCAAATTACTAGCGGACCAAGAGACCCAGTACTTC
CASKLLADQETQYF
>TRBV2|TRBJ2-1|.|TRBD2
TGTGCCAGCACGACCTCGACCCGGGCTAGCGGGGGGGCCCCGTTCTTC
CASTTSTRASGGAPFF
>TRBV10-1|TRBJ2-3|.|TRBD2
TGCGCCAGCAGTGAGATAGCGGGGAGCACAGATACGCAGTATTTT
CASSEIAGSTDTQYF
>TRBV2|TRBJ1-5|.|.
TGTGCCAGCAGCCCCCAGGGAACCTTTAGCAATCAGCCCCAGCATTTT
CASSPQGTFSNQPQHF
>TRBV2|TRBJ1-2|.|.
TGTGCCAGCAGCGTGGGCCTTGGGGGGAGCTATGGCTACACCTTC
CASSVGLGGSYGYTF
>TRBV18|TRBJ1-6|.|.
TGTGCCAGCTCACCAAAAGGGGCATTGTCACCCCTCCACTTT
CASSPKGALSPLHF
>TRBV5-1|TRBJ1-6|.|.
TGCGCCAGCAGCTTGACGGCAGCCGGCAGTAATTCACCCCTCCACTTT
CASSLTAAGSNSPLHF
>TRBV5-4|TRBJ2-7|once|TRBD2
TGTGCCAGCAGTCCGACCCTGACTAGCGGGTATCACGAGCAGTACTTC
CASSPTLTSGYHEQYF
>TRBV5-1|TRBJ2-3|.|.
TGCGCCAGCAGCTTCCGCCGGGCAGTATCAGATACGCAGTATTTT
CASSFRRAVSDTQYF
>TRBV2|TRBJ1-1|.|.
TGTGCCAGCAGTGAAACGGGTAAGGAAGCTTTCTTT
CASSETGKEAFF
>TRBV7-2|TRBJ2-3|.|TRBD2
TGTGCCAGCAGCCCACCACGGACTAGCCTCACAGATACGCAGTATTTT
CASSPPRTSLTDTQYF